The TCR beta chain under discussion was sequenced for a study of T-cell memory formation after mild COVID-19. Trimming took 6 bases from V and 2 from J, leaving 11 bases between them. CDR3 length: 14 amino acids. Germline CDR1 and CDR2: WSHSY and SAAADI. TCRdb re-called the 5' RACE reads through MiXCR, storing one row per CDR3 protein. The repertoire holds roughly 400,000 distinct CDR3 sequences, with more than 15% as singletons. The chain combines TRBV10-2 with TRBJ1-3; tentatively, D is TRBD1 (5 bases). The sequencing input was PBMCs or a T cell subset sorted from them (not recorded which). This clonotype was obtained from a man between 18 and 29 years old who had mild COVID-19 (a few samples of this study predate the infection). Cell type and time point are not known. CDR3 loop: CASRLRDPGNTIYF. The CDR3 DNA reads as TGCGCCAGCAGACTCCGGGACCCTGGAAACACCATATATTTT.